What follows describes a single T cell receptor (beta chain). No antigen is known for it. A read error may be the cause here, since a much bigger clone is one base away. The data belong to a study of lung T cells in sarcoidosis with Löfgren's syndrome. The overall study: Analyses focused on Löfgren's syndrome patients. Study results and caveats: Multiple Löfgren's syndrome patients reportedly shared TRAV12-1 and TRBV2 CDR3 motifs. Löfgren's syndrome patients reportedly showed greatest TRAV12-1 and TRBV2 expansion versus controls. These T cells possibly recognize a putative, unidentified sarcoidosis-associated antigen.

TCRdb used MiXCR to reprocess the reads, holding one entry per CDR3 protein. The sample lists 55,000 to 80,000 distinct CDR3 sequences; around 20% were seen once. CDR1 is MNHEY, CDR2 SVGEGT, per germline. This CDR3 has 15 amino acids. The specimen sequenced was CD4+ T cells from PBMCs. This receptor was taken from a human donor with sarcoidosis (Löfgren's syndrome or another form), or a control subject (not recorded which). The chain recombines TRBV6-2 or TRBV6-3 with TRBJ2-5; TRBD1 matches 7 bases. CDR3 DNA: TGTGCCACCTCTTCCTGGGGACAGAGTAAAGAGACCCAGCACTTC. Translating it yields CATSSWGQSKETQHF.